This record concerns one T cell receptor (beta chain) sequence. Its cognate antigen is unknown. Germline V CDR1 and CDR2: MNHNS, SASEGT. Trimming removed 5 bases from V and 7 bases from J, with 15 bases in between. CDR3 length equals 14 residues. The data are from a study of cytomegalovirus exposure and HLA in healthy donors. Study at large: As an earlier analysis found, some 180 million T cells yielded some 120 million unique TCR beta sequences. Findings of the study overall: TCR beta sequences reportedly predicted most subjects' HLA-A and HLA-B alleles accurately. CMV serostatus was the sole immune exposure information available.

The PCR employed 60 Vbeta primers together with 13 Jbeta primers. The protocol was immunoSEQ multiplex PCR, while the TCRdb copy is restricted to in-frame clones and leaves out a portion. Of roughly 130,000 clones in the sample, approximately 82% were seen once. Donors sampled were nominally healthy, though unrecorded immune exposures were likely. The sample was PBMCs. This TCR derives from a boy under 10 years old in good health and CMV-seronegative. V is TRBV6-1 and J is TRBJ2-1, with a possible D match to TRBD1 (7 bases). The CDR3, as DNA: TGTGCCAGCAGTCTCGGGGCAGGGGGGAATGAGCAGTTCTTC. This sequence encodes CASSLGAGGNEQFF.